Reported below is one T cell receptor (beta chain). Trimming shortened V by 5 bases and J by 4 bases, and 11 bases separated the two germline ends. From germline, CDR1 is SQVTM and CDR2 ANQGSEA. This CDR3 is 12 amino acids long. This specimen belongs to a study of blood T cells in healthy people across ages. Using a J-beta primer mix together with a sample-barcoded 5' primer, a second PCR was run for about 6 to 11 cycles. TCRdb passed the 5' RACE reads through MiXCR, listing each CDR3 protein once. The repertoire holds around 800,000 distinct CDR3 sequences, with about 42% as singletons. This rearrangement joins TRBV29-1 to TRBJ1-2, with a possible D match to TRBD1 (6 bases). Specimen: blood. The sequence was collected from a man in his 60s in good health. The CDR3 DNA reads as TGCAGCGTTAGAGGGGGTCGCTATGGCTACACCTTC. Amino acid sequence: CSVRGGRYGYTF.